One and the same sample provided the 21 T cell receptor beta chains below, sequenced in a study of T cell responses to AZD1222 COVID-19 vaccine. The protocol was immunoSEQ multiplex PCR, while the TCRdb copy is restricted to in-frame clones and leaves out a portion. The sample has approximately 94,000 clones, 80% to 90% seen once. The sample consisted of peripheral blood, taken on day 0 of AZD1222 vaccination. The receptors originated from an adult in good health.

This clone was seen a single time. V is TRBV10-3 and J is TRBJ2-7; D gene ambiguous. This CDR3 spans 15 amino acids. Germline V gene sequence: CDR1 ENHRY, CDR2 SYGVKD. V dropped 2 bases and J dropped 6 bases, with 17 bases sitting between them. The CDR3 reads CAISETSEVRAEQYF. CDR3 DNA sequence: TGTGCCATCAGTGAGACCAGCGAAGTTCGTGCCGAGCAGTACTTC.

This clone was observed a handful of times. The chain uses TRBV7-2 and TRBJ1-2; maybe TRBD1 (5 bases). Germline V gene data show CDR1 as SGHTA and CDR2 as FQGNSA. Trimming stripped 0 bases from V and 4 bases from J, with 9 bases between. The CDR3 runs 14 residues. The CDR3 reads CASSLAFGGYGYTF. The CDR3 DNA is TGTGCCAGCAGCTTAGCGTTTGGGGGCTATGGCTACACCTTC.

The CDR3 bases are TGCGCCAGCAGCCAAGAGGGGGCTAGCGGGCGGACCGGGGAGCTGTTTTTT. It yields the protein CASSQEGASGRTGELFF. The V call is TRBV4-1, the J call TRBJ2-2; TRBD2 matches at 8 bases. The length of the CDR3 is 17 residues. V gave up 0 bases and J gave up 5 bases; unmatched junction bases: 8. The germline CDR1 and CDR2 sequences are MGHRA and YSYEKL.

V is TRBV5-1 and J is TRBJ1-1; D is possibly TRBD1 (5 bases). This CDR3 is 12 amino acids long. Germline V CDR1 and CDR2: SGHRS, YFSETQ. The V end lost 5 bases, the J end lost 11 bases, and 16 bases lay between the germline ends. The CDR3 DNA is TGCGCCAGCAGTCGGGACCTCCGGGAGGCTTTCTTT. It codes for CASSRDLREAFF.

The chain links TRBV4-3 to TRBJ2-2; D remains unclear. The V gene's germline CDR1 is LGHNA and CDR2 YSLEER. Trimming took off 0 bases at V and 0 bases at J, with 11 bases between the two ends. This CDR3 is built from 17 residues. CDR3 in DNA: TGCGCCAGCAGCCAAGATTATTTAGCAGCGAACACCGGGGAGCTGTTTTTT. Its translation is CASSQDYLAANTGELFF.

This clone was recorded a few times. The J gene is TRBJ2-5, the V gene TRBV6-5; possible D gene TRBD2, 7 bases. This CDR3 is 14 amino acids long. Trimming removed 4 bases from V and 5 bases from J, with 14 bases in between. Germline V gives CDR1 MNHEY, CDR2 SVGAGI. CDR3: CASSSLGGQETQYF. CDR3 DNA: TGTGCCAGCAGTTCCCTGGGGGGGCAGGAGACCCAGTACTTC.

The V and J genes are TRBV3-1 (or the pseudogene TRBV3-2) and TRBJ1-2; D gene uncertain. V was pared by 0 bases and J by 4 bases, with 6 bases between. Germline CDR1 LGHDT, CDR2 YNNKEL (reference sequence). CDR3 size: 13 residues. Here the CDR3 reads CASSQEGSYGYTF. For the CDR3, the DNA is TGTGCCAGCAGCCAAGAGGGGTCCTATGGCTACACCTTC.

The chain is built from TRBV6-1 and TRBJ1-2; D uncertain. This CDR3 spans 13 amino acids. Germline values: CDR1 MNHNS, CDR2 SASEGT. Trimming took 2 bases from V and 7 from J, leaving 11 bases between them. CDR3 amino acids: CASSETMGSGYTF. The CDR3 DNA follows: TGTGCCAGCAGTGAAACGATGGGGAGTGGCTACACCTTC.

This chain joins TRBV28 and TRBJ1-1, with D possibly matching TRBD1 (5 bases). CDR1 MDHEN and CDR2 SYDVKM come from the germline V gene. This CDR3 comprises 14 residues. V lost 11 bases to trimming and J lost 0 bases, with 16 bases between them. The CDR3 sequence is CASRSTGLNTEAFF. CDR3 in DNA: TGTGCCTCCAGGTCAACAGGCCTGAACACTGAAGCTTTCTTT.

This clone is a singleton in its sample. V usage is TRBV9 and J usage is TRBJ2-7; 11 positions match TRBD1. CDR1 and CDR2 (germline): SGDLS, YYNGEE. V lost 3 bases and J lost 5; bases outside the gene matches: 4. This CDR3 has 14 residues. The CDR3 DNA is TGTGCCAGCAGCGCAGGACAGGGGGCGAACGAGCAGTACTTC. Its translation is CASSAGQGANEQYF.

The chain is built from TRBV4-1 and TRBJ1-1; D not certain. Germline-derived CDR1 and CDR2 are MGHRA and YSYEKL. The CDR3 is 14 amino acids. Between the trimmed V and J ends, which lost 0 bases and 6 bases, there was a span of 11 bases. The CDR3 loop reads CASSQEGRRAEAFF. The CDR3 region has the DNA TGCGCCAGCAGCCAAGAGGGGAGGAGGGCTGAAGCTTTCTTT.

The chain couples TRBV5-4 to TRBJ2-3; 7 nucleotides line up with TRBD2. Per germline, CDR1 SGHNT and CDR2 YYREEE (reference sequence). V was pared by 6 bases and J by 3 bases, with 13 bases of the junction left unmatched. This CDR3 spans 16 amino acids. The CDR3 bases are TGTGCCAGCATCCCAAAGGCAGGCGGGGGAACAGATACGCAGTATTTT. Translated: CASIPKAGGGTDTQYF.

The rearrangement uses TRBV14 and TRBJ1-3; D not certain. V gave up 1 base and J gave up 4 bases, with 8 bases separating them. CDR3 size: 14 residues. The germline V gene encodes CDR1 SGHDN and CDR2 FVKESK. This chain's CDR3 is CASSQGRWGNTIYF. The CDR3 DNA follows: TGTGCCAGCAGCCAAGGCCGTTGGGGAAACACCATATATTTT.

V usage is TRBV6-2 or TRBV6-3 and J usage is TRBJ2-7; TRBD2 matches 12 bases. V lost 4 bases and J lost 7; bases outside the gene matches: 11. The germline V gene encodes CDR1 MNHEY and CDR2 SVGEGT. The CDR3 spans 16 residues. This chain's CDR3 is CASSSRLAGGPGEQYF. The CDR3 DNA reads TGTGCCAGCAGTTCCCGTCTAGCGGGAGGGCCGGGGGAGCAGTACTTC.

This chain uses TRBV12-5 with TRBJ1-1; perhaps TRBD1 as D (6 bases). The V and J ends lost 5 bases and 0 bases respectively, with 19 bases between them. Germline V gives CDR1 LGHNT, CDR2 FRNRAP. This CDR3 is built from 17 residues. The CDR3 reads CASGLSRGIGMNTEAFF. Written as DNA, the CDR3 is TGTGCTAGTGGTCTCTCCAGGGGAATAGGAATGAACACTGAAGCTTTCTTT.

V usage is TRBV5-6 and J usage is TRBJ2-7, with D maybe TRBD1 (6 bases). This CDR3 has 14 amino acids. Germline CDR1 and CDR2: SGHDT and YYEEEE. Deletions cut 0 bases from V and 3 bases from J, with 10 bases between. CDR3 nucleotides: TGTGCCAGCAGCTTGGCGGACAGCCTCTACGAGCAGTACTTC. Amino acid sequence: CASSLADSLYEQYF.

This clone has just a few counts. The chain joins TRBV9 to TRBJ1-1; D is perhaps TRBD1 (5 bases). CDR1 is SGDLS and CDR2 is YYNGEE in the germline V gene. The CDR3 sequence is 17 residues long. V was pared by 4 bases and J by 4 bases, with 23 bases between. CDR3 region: CASSPPVGRWNPTEAFF. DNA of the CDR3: TGTGCCAGCAGCCCCCCGGTGGGGCGGTGGAACCCCACTGAAGCTTTCTTT.

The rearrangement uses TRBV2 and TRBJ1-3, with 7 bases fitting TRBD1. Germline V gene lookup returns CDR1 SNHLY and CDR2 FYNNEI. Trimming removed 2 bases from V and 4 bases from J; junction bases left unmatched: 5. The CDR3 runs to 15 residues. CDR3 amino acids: CASSETQGSGNTIYF. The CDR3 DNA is TGTGCCAGCAGTGAAACACAGGGGTCCGGAAACACCATATATTTT.

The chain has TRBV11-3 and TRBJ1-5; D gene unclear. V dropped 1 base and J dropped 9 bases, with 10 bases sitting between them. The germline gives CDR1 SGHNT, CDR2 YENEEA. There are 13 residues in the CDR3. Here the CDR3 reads CASSLVGSGPQHF. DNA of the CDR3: TGTGCCAGCAGCTTAGTCGGCTCGGGGCCCCAGCATTTT.

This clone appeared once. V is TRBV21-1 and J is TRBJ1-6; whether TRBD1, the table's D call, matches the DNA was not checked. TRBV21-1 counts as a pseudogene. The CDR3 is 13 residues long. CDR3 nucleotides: TGTGCCAGGGGACCAGGGGCTAATTCACCCCTCCACTTT. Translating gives CARGPGANSPLHF.

The CDR3 DNA reads TGTGCCAGCTCACAAGGGACAGGGGTATACGAGCAGTACTTC. Translated: CASSQGTGVYEQYF. The chain employs TRBV18 and TRBJ2-7; 10 nucleotides agree with TRBD1. Germline assignment: CDR1 KGHSH and CDR2 LQKENI. The CDR3 is made up of 14 amino acids. With V trimmed by 4 bases and J by 4 bases, 4 bases remained unmatched.